There are a few counts of the clone carrying this T cell receptor (beta chain). Its specificity is unknown. This specimen comes from a study of Graves' ophthalmopathy and Graves' hyperthyroidism. The authors amplified TCR beta CDR3 regions, and they did so from RNA transcripts for repertoire sequencing. Scientists carried out first-round RT-PCR using HTBI primers and then a second-round multiplex PCR. From the multiplex PCR reads, TCRdb called clonotypes with MiXCR, one entry per CDR3 protein. There are about 1.1 million distinct CDR3 sequences in the sample; about 35% occur only once, and roughly 10% lies in the top ten. General study findings and limits: Detected in blood as well were most expanded thyroid clonotypes with frequency above 0.001.

Germline V lookup: CDR1 MDHEN, CDR2 SYDVKM. The V gene end was trimmed by 6 bases and the J gene end by 1 base; junction bases not matched to a gene: 6. CDR3 length: 15 amino acids. Enrollment excluded any patients with other autoimmune diseases, uncontrolled infections, pregnancy or lactation. The origin of this receptor is an adult man with Graves' hyperthyroidism. Input material: peripheral blood or thyroid tissue (not recorded which). J is TRBJ1-2 and V is TRBV28; TRBD1 matches at 9 bases. The CDR3 sequence: CASRGADRGNYGYTF. CDR3 bases: TGTGCCAGCAGGGGGGCGGACAGGGGTAACTATGGCTACACCTTC.